This TCR beta chain derives from a study of blood T cell repertoires in COVID-19. Study background: Collection of acute and convalescent COVID-19 samples took place in the United States, Italy and Spain. Sources were T cells, B-cell-depleted T cells, or PBMCs; the material itself was cDNA or gDNA.

The CDR3 totals 13 residues. CDR1 MNHEY and CDR2 SMNVEV come from the germline V gene (reference sequence). The V and J ends lost 7 bases and 1 base respectively, with 10 bases between them. As originally analysed: Nucleated cell counts were estimated from reference gene primer amplification. Data came from immunoSEQ multiplex PCR; TCRdb stores just in-frame clones and leaves some out. V, J and clone size are taken as reported in that table, and D and trimming were inferred from the DNA itself. The sample has about 220,000 clones, around 80% seen once; the top ten hold 9.5% to 15%. This clonotype was obtained from a human donor in a cohort sampled during active COVID-19. V gene TRBV27 combines with J gene TRBJ1-1; D is unclear. Material for sequencing was peripheral blood. This CDR3 reads CASKERRNTEAFF. CDR3 in DNA: TGTGCCAGCAAAGAGAGGAGGAACACTGAAGCTTTCTTT.